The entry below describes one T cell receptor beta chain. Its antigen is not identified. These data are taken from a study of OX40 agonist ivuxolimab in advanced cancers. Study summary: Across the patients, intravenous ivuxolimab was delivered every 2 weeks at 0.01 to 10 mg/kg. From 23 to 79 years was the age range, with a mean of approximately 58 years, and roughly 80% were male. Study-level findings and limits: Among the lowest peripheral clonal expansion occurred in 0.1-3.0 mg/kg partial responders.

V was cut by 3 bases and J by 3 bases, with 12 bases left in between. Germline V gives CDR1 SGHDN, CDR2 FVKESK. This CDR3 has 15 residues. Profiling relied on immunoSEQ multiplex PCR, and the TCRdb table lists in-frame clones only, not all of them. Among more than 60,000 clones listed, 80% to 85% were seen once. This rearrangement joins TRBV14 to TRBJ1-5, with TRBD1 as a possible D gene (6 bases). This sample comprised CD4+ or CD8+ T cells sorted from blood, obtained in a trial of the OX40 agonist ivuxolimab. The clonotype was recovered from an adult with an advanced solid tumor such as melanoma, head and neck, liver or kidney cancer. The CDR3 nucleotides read TGTGCCAGCAGCCATCCCGAGGGGGACAATCAGCCCCAGCATTTT. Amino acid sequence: CASSHPEGDNQPQHF.